These 19 T cell receptor beta chains were sequenced from one sample in a study of tumor-infiltrating lymphocytes in localized non-small cell lung cancer. Assay: immunoSEQ multiplex PCR; the TCRdb copy retains only in-frame clones and omits some. The sample holds about 16,000 clones, 45% to 50% seen once. The sample was lung tumor tissue. These receptors came from a human donor with non-small cell lung cancer.

This clone is medium-sized (0.01 to 0.1%) by share. The same CDR3 can be traced to other DNA sequences in this sample. The chain carries TRBV28 and TRBJ2-7, with unresolved D. Germline V gives CDR1 MDHEN, CDR2 SYDVKM. The V gene lost 5 bases and the J gene lost 0 bases, with 5 bases spanning the gap. CDR3 size: 12 residues. In DNA, the CDR3 is TGTGCCAGCAGTCCCAGCTCCTACGAGCAGTACTTC. Translated, it gives CASSPSSYEQYF.

This clone showed up just a few times. The rearrangement uses TRBV15 and TRBJ1-5; D is perhaps TRBD1 (6 bases). Per the germline V gene, CDR1 is LNHNV and CDR2 is YYDKDF (reference sequence). With 1 base removed from V and 4 bases from J, the gap between germline ends came to 8 bases. The CDR3 is 14 amino acids. The CDR3 loop reads CATSRGGGNQPQHF. As DNA, the CDR3 is TGTGCCACCAGCAGAGGAGGGGGTAATCAGCCCCAGCATTTT.

Only a few counts were recorded for this clone. Here the CDR3 reads CASSEVGGGPYEQYF. The DNA for the CDR3 is TGTGCCAGCAGTGAAGTAGGGGGCGGGCCGTACGAGCAGTACTTC. The chain links TRBV7-8 to TRBJ2-7; 7 nucleotides match TRBD1. This CDR3 has 15 amino acids. With V trimmed by 6 bases and J by 4 bases, 12 bases remained unmatched. Germline V gene sequence: CDR1 SGHVS, CDR2 FQNEAQ.

In this sample, this clone turned up many times. The chain recombines TRBV2 with TRBJ1-2, with D hard to call. The germline V and J ends were trimmed by 6 bases and 0 bases, with 11 bases remaining between them. The CDR3 consists of 14 residues. Germline values: CDR1 SNHLY, CDR2 FYNNEI. CDR3 bases: TGTGCCAGCAGAGAGGGCAGTTCTAACTATGGCTACACCTTC. This gives the protein CASREGSSNYGYTF.

V usage is TRBV29-1 and J usage is TRBJ2-7; 8 bases line up with TRBD1. The ends lost 3 bases at V and 3 bases at J; junction bases unmatched: 4. The germline V gene encodes CDR1 SQVTM and CDR2 ANQGSEA. The CDR3 runs to 13 residues. CDR3 coding DNA: TGCAGCGTTGAGGGACAGGTTAGCTACGAGCAGTACTTC. Residues: CSVEGQVSYEQYF.

This chain connects TRBV7-6 to TRBJ1-5, with D unclear. V was clipped by 1 base and J by 3 bases, with 7 bases between them. The CDR3 loop spans 14 amino acids. The germline CDR1 and CDR2 sequences are SGHVS and FNYEAQ. The CDR3 sequence: CASSLVEFNQPQHF. The CDR3 DNA reads TGTGCCAGCAGCTTAGTCGAGTTCAATCAGCCCCAGCATTTT.

This clone was picked up a small number of times. DNA for the CDR3: TGTGCCAGCAGGGAGTTAGCGGGGGGATTGGAGACCCAGTACTTC. Encoded protein: CASRELAGGLETQYF. The gene calls are TRBV27 and TRBJ2-5; TRBD2 matches at 10 bases. Germline V gives CDR1 MNHEY, CDR2 SMNVEV (reference sequence). The J segment lost 5 bases and the V segment lost 6 bases, leaving 9 bases of the junction unmatched. This CDR3 region has 15 residues.

This rearrangement joins TRBV6-5 to TRBJ2-2, with 7 bases fitting TRBD2. Germline-derived CDR1 and CDR2 are MNHEY and SVGAGI. This CDR3 is built from 14 residues. Germline trimming cut 7 bases from V and 5 bases from J; bases unmatched to any gene: 7. The CDR3 is CASTTGRGTGELFF. For the CDR3, the DNA is TGTGCCAGCACCACCGGGCGGGGGACCGGGGAGCTGTTTTTT.

The chain employs TRBV25-1 and TRBJ2-5; 8 bases fit TRBD2. V gave up 2 bases and J gave up 5 bases; unmatched junction bases: 4. This CDR3 is built from 14 residues. Per the germline V gene, CDR1 is MGHDK and CDR2 is SYGVNS. The CDR3 DNA sequence: TGTGCCAGCAGTGAAAGCGGGGGTCGGGAGACCCAGTACTTC. It translates to CASSESGGRETQYF. The full variable domain, completed using reference TRBV25-1 and TRBJ2-5, is EADIYQTPRYLVIGTGKKITLECSQTMGHDKMYWYQQDPGMELHLIHYSYGVNSTEKGDLSSESTVSRIRTEHFPLTLESARPSHTSQYLCASSESGGRETQYFGPGTRLLVL.

This clone is medium-sized within its sample. The junction departs from the called germline gene at one end, perhaps through a read error. The chain uses TRBV7-7 and TRBJ2-5; 7 nucleotides match TRBD2. The CDR3 length is 15 residues. Germline V gives CDR1 SSHAT, CDR2 FNYEAQ (reference sequence). As DNA, the CDR3 is TGTGCTAGCAGCCAAACCGGGACTACTAAAGAGACCCAGTACTTC. Amino acid sequence: CASSQTGTTKETQYF.

The chain couples TRBV30 to TRBJ1-5; D is unresolved. This CDR3 spans 15 amino acids. Germline-derived CDR1 and CDR2 are GTSNPN and SVGIG (reference sequence). Deletions cut 2 bases from V and 0 bases from J, with 11 bases between. The CDR3 loop is CAWSLADYSNQPQHF. The CDR3, as DNA: TGTGCCTGGAGTTTGGCGGATTATAGCAATCAGCCCCAGCATTTT.

The genes are TRBV27 and TRBJ2-5; the D gene is possibly TRBD1 (5 bases). Germline values: CDR1 MNHEY, CDR2 SMNVEV (reference sequence). V lost 2 bases and J 2 bases, leaving 6 bases between the germline ends. CDR3 size: 13 residues. The CDR3 sequence is CASSLRQQETQYF. The CDR3 DNA follows: TGTGCCAGCAGTTTAAGACAGCAAGAGACCCAGTACTTC.

As DNA, the CDR3 is TGTGCCAGCAGCCAAGTCGGGACAGGGGCCGACGGGGAAAAACTGTTTTTT. It encodes CASSQVGTGADGEKLFF. The chain employs TRBV4-2 and TRBJ1-4; 10 bases align to TRBD1. V gave up 1 base and J gave up 8 bases; unmatched junction bases: 10. CDR3 length equals 17 residues. Per germline, CDR1 LGHNA and CDR2 YNFKEQ.

J is TRBJ1-5 and V is TRBV10-3, with 7 bases lining up with TRBD1. The J segment lost 5 bases and the V segment lost 10 bases, leaving 5 bases of the junction unmatched. Germline values: CDR1 ENHRY, CDR2 SYGVKD. This CDR3 spans 12 amino acids. The CDR3 protein is CATGTVDQPQHF. DNA of the CDR3: TGTGCCACTGGGACAGTGGATCAGCCCCAGCATTTT.

This clone was seen more than once but under ten times. Sequence at one end of the junction differs from germline and may be a read error. J is TRBJ1-6 and V is TRBV5-3; the match to TRBD1 covers 7 bases. TRBV5-3 is flagged as an ORF with uncertain function. The CDR3 is 14 residues long. CDR3 coding DNA: TGTGCCAGCAGCTTAGGGACAGAAGGCTCACCCCTCCACTTT. Amino acids: CASSLGTEGSPLHF.

This clone showed up just a few times. The chain uses TRBV27 and TRBJ1-1; 8 bases line up with TRBD1. The V gene end was trimmed by 3 bases and the J gene end by 3 bases; junction bases not matched to a gene: 6. The germline CDR1 and CDR2 sequences are MNHEY and SMNVEV (reference sequence). This CDR3 region has 15 residues. This CDR3 reads CASSFYRGGDTEAFF. The CDR3 nucleotides are TGTGCCAGCAGTTTTTACAGGGGGGGGGACACTGAAGCTTTCTTT.

There are a few counts of this clone. V gene TRBV9 combines with J gene TRBJ1-4; 8 bases align to TRBD1. The V segment lost 4 bases and the J segment 4 bases; nucleotides outside the gene matches: 6. Germline-derived CDR1 and CDR2 are SGDLS and YYNGEE. The CDR3 runs to 15 residues. CDR3: CASSLTGGLNEKLFF. The DNA of the CDR3 is TGTGCCAGCAGCTTAACAGGGGGACTTAATGAAAAACTGTTTTTT.

V and J are TRBV7-2 and TRBJ1-4, with D uncertain. From germline, CDR1 is SGHTA and CDR2 FQGNSA. Trimming took 2 bases from V and 5 from J, leaving 9 bases between them. CDR3 length: 14 residues. The CDR3 spells CASSLTSRNEKLFF. In DNA form, the CDR3 reads TGTGCCAGCAGCTTAACCAGTAGAAATGAAAAACTGTTTTTT.

This clone was picked up a small number of times. The rearrangement uses TRBV7-3 and TRBJ2-3; D remains ambiguous. With 3 bases removed from V and 0 bases from J, the gap between germline ends came to 4 bases. This CDR3 is built from 13 residues. Germline V CDR1 and CDR2: SGHTA, FQGTGA. CDR3 in DNA: TGTGCCAGCAGCTTTTGGAGCACAGATACGCAGTATTTT. Encoded protein: CASSFWSTDTQYF.